Following are 26 T cell receptor beta chains from one sample sequenced in a study of T-cell reconstitution after alpha-beta-depleted transplantation in children. Researchers prepared the TCRbeta library using unique molecular identifiers, the study reports. One entry per CDR3 protein, called by TCRdb with MiXCR from the PCR reads. The sample records about 610,000 distinct CDR3 sequences, 25% to 30% being singletons. The sequencing here drew on PBMCs, taken before TCRalphabeta/CD19-depleted stem cell transplant. Receptor source: a boy under three years old with Wiskott-Aldrich syndrome, due to receive a stem cell transplant.

The gene calls are TRBV5-1 and TRBJ2-7; 7 bases are shared with TRBD2. Germline CDR1 reads SGHRS; CDR2 reads YFSETQ. V dropped 2 bases and J dropped 0; count of bases not matched to a gene: 8. This CDR3 is built from 16 residues. The CDR3 here is CASSFQAGTSSYEQYF. In nucleotides, the CDR3 is TGCGCCAGCAGCTTCCAAGCGGGGACGAGCTCCTACGAGCAGTACTTC.

The chain employs TRBV7-2 and TRBJ2-3, with a weak D call TRBD2 (5 bases). V was clipped by 2 bases and J by 0 bases, with 12 bases between them. Germline V gives CDR1 SGHTA, CDR2 FQGNSA. CDR3 length: 16 amino acids. This CDR3 is CASSLRVAFSTDTQYF. The CDR3 region has the DNA TGTGCCAGCAGCTTACGCGTAGCGTTTAGCACAGATACGCAGTATTTT.

This clonotype has more than one count but fewer than ten. V is TRBV5-1 and J is TRBJ2-7, with a possible D match to TRBD1 (6 bases). CDR1 SGHRS and CDR2 YFSETQ come from the germline V gene. V gave up 4 bases and J gave up 7 bases, with 18 bases separating them. The CDR3 consists of 14 residues. The CDR3 region is CASSKPGQLWEQYF. CDR3 DNA: TGCGCCAGCAGCAAACCTGGACAGCTTTGGGAGCAGTACTTC.

The gene calls are TRBV5-5 and TRBJ2-7; D tentatively fits TRBD1 or TRBD2 (5 bases each). The CDR3 is 15 residues long. V lost 7 bases and J 5 bases, leaving 22 bases between the germline ends. CDR1 SGHKS and CDR2 YYEKEE come from the germline V gene (reference sequence). CDR3 amino acids: CASAKDRGPGDEQYF. Written as DNA, the CDR3 is TGTGCCAGCGCAAAGGATAGGGGCCCCGGGGACGAGCAGTACTTC.

This clonotype was found a few times. The chain has TRBV5-1 and TRBJ2-7; D unresolved. V was shortened by 2 bases and J by 2 bases, with 14 bases between the two germline ends. This CDR3 spans 15 amino acids. Germline loops: CDR1 SGHRS, CDR2 YFSETQ. Written as DNA, the CDR3 is TGCGCCAGCAGCTTCGTTAGGATGGGCACCTACGAGCAGTACTTC. Its protein product is CASSFVRMGTYEQYF. The full variable domain, completed using reference TRBV5-1 and TRBJ2-7, is KAGVTQTPRYLIKTRGQQVTLSCSPISGHRSVSWYQQTPGQGLQFLFEYFSETQRNKGNFPGRFSGRQFSNSRSEMNVSTLELGDSALYLCASSFVRMGTYEQYFGPGTRLTVT.

V and J are TRBV3-1 and TRBJ1-1; perhaps TRBD1 as D (6 bases). There are 13 residues in the CDR3. Trimming removed 2 bases from V and 7 bases from J, with 11 bases in between. Germline CDR1 is LGHDT and CDR2 is YNNKEL (reference sequence). In nucleotides, the CDR3 is TGTGCCAGCAGCCAAAGGGAAGGGGGTGAAGCTTTCTTT. Encoded protein: CASSQREGGEAFF. The full variable domain, with the rest looked up from reference TRBV3-1 and TRBJ1-1, is DTAVSQTPKYLVTQMGNDKSIKCEQNLGHDTMYWYKQDSKKFLKIMFSYNNKELIINETVPNRFSPKSPDKAHLNLHINSLELGDSAVYFCASSQREGGEAFFGQGTRLTVV.

The gene calls are TRBV12-3 or TRBV12-4 and TRBJ2-1, with D possibly matching TRBD2 (6 bases). This CDR3 is built from 13 residues. Trimming took off 6 bases at V and 2 bases at J, with 8 bases between the two ends. The CDR3 DNA reads as TGTGCCAGCAGGGGGGAGGCCTACAATGAGCAGTTCTTC. Protein sequence: CASRGEAYNEQFF.

This clonotype was found a few times. V usage is TRBV20-1 and J usage is TRBJ1-4, with no clear D. V was pared by 7 bases and J by 6 bases, with 12 bases between. CDR1 and CDR2 from the germline V gene are DFQATT and SNEGSKA (reference sequence). The CDR3 totals 12 residues. The CDR3: CSVNRRDEKLFF. CDR3 coding DNA: TGCAGTGTGAATAGACGGGATGAAAAACTGTTTTTT.

This rearrangement joins TRBV20-1 to TRBJ2-5; no clear D gene. Germline lookup yields CDR1 DFQATT and CDR2 SNEGSKA (reference sequence). The CDR3 is 13 residues long. Trimming pared 3 bases from V and 5 bases from J, leaving 13 bases between. DNA of the CDR3: TGCAGTGCTAGTGTGTTAGTTGGGGAGACCCAGTACTTC. Translation gives CSASVLVGETQYF.

In its sample, this clonotype was seen a few times. The chain joins TRBV6-5 to TRBJ2-1; TRBD2 aligns across 9 bases. CDR3 length: 17 residues. The germline CDR1 and CDR2 sequences are MNHEY and SVGAGI. The V and J ends lost 0 bases and 6 bases, in that order; junction bases with no gene match: 9. The CDR3, as DNA: TGTGCCAGCAGTTACTCGAACTTGCGGGAGGGCCCCAATGAGCAGTTCTTC. Protein sequence: CASSYSNLREGPNEQFF.

The CDR3 nucleotides are TGTGCCAGCAGCCCCCCTAGTATGCGGCTCGAGCAGTACTTC. Amino acids: CASSPPSMRLEQYF. The rearrangement links TRBV7-9 to TRBJ2-7; D is uncertain. The CDR3 covers 14 residues. Looked up from germline, CDR1 is SEHNR and CDR2 is FQNEAQ (reference sequence). Deletions cut 5 bases from V and 6 bases from J, with 17 bases between.

This clonotype came up a few times. V is TRBV28 and J is TRBJ2-7; no clear D gene. The CDR3 is made up of 12 amino acids. Germline V gene data show CDR1 as MDHEN and CDR2 as SYDVKM. Trimming took off 2 bases at V and 3 bases at J, with 5 bases between the two ends. This chain's CDR3 is CASSLPRYEQYF. CDR3 nucleotides: TGTGCCAGCAGTTTACCCCGCTACGAGCAGTACTTC.

This chain connects TRBV3-1 to TRBJ1-2; no definite D call. Germline V CDR1 and CDR2: LGHDT, YNNKEL (reference sequence). This CDR3 region has 14 residues. V was shortened by 0 bases and J by 5 bases, with 10 bases between the two germline ends. This chain's CDR3 is CASSQELGRYGYTF. The DNA for the CDR3 is TGTGCCAGCAGCCAAGAGCTAGGGAGGTATGGCTACACCTTC.

This clonotype was seen many times. The chain employs TRBV3-1 and TRBJ2-1; possibly TRBD2 for D (6 bases). Germline loops: CDR1 LGHDT, CDR2 YNNKEL (reference sequence). V lost 6 bases and J 3 bases, leaving 15 bases between the germline ends. The CDR3 covers 15 residues. The CDR3 DNA reads TGTGCCAGCAGACAAATGTCTAGCGTCTACAATGAGCAGTTCTTC. Its protein is CASRQMSSVYNEQFF.

The gene calls are TRBV10-2 and TRBJ2-7; D call uncertain. The CDR3 has 12 residues. With 1 base removed from V and 9 bases from J, the gap between germline ends came to 10 bases. Per germline, CDR1 WSHSY and CDR2 SAAADI. This CDR3 is CASSEYSIGQYF. The CDR3 nucleotides are TGCGCCAGCAGTGAGTACTCCATCGGGCAGTACTTC.

V is TRBV2 and J is TRBJ2-7; D is unresolved. This CDR3 contains 14 residues. Germline V gene lookup returns CDR1 SNHLY and CDR2 FYNNEI. V gave up 4 bases and J gave up 3 bases, with 13 bases separating them. CDR3 in amino acids: CASSGRPTYYEQYF. Written as DNA, the CDR3 is TGTGCCAGCAGTGGTCGCCCTACGTACTACGAGCAGTACTTC.

This clonotype has a handful of counts. The chain couples TRBV5-1 to TRBJ2-7, with TRBD2 as a possible D gene (5 bases). Trimming pared 0 bases from V and 3 bases from J, leaving 28 bases between. The length of the CDR3 is 20 residues. In germline, CDR1 is SGHRS, CDR2 YFSETQ. The CDR3 DNA follows: TGCGCCAGCAGCTTGGCGCCGGGGAGATTTTTGGGCTTCTTCGACTACGAGCAGTACTTC. Protein: CASSLAPGRFLGFFDYEQYF.

The chain joins TRBV5-1 to TRBJ1-2; D perhaps matches TRBD1 (5 bases). Trimming removed 0 bases from V and 2 bases from J, with 11 bases in between. The CDR3 runs 15 residues. CDR1 SGHRS and CDR2 YFSETQ come from the germline V gene. CDR3 sequence reads: CASSLDGTSNYGYTF. CDR3 nucleotide sequence: TGCGCCAGCAGCTTGGACGGGACCTCGAACTATGGCTACACCTTC.

The chain recombines TRBV28 with TRBJ1-5; D uncertain. Germline V gene data show CDR1 as MDHEN and CDR2 as SYDVKM. CDR3 size: 15 residues. Trimming took 4 bases from V and 3 from J, leaving 13 bases between them. The CDR3 loop reads CASSSQAGFNQPQHF. CDR3 DNA sequence: TGTGCCAGCAGTTCTCAAGCGGGATTCAATCAGCCCCAGCATTTT.

V and J are TRBV27 and TRBJ1-6; D unresolved. CDR3 length: 15 residues. V was clipped by 5 bases and J by 7 bases, with 15 bases between them. The germline CDR1 and CDR2 sequences are MNHEY and SMNVEV (reference sequence). CDR3 sequence (DNA): TGTGCCAGCAGTCCTTACACCGGTGGCAATTCACCCCTCCACTTT. It is translated as CASSPYTGGNSPLHF.

This clonotype appeared a few times. This chain uses TRBV9 with TRBJ2-1, with TRBD2 matching over 9 bases. Trimming took 0 bases from V and 7 from J; bases not matched to a gene: 11. The CDR3 length is 17 residues. Germline V lookup: CDR1 SGDLS, CDR2 YYNGEE. CDR3 DNA sequence: TGTGCCAGCAGCGTAGATCCTTCTAGCGGGATTCGGAATGAGCAGTTCTTC. This translates into CASSVDPSSGIRNEQFF.

This clonotype came up a few times. For the CDR3, the DNA is TGTGCCAGTAGTGTTTGGACAGGGACTGGGGCCAACGTCCTGACTTTC. This codes for CASSVWTGTGANVLTF. The J gene is TRBJ2-6, the V gene TRBV19; 8 bases map to TRBD1. Germline V gene lookup returns CDR1 LNHDA and CDR2 SQIVND (reference sequence). CDR3 length: 16 residues. Trimming removed 5 bases from V and 2 bases from J; junction bases left unmatched: 5.

V usage is TRBV28 and J usage is TRBJ2-1, with D unresolved. Trimming pared 3 bases from V and 11 bases from J, leaving 11 bases between. CDR1 is MDHEN, CDR2 SYDVKM, per germline. The CDR3 length is 12 residues. CDR3 region: CASSFTPGKQFF. The CDR3 DNA reads TGTGCCAGCAGTTTTACCCCAGGAAAGCAGTTCTTC.

This chain uses TRBV4-1 with TRBJ2-2; D not resolved. This CDR3 spans 17 amino acids. Between the trimmed V and J ends, which lost 5 bases and 1 base, there was a span of 17 bases. Per the germline V gene, CDR1 is MGHRA and CDR2 is YSYEKL. The CDR3 coding sequence is TGCGCCAGCAGCTCAAGCCGAAGACGGCTGAACACCGGGGAGCTGTTTTTT. This sequence encodes CASSSSRRRLNTGELFF.

The J gene is TRBJ2-1, the V gene TRBV20-1, with 8 bases identical to TRBD2. V shed 3 bases, J shed 3 bases, and the junction held 4 bases outside the gene matches. The CDR3 is 14 residues long. From germline, CDR1 is DFQATT and CDR2 SNEGSKA (reference sequence). CDR3 sequence reads: CSASGRALYNEQFF. CDR3 sequence (DNA): TGCAGTGCTAGCGGGAGGGCCCTCTACAATGAGCAGTTCTTC.

The V and J genes are TRBV5-6 and TRBJ2-3, with D possibly TRBD2 on 6 matching bases. V lost 1 base to trimming and J lost 0 bases, with 15 bases between them. The germline V gene encodes CDR1 SGHDT and CDR2 YYEEEE. The CDR3 is 17 amino acids. The CDR3 bases are TGTGCCAGCAGCTTGAGGGGACTCTCAACCAGCACAGATACGCAGTATTTT. It encodes CASSLRGLSTSTDTQYF.